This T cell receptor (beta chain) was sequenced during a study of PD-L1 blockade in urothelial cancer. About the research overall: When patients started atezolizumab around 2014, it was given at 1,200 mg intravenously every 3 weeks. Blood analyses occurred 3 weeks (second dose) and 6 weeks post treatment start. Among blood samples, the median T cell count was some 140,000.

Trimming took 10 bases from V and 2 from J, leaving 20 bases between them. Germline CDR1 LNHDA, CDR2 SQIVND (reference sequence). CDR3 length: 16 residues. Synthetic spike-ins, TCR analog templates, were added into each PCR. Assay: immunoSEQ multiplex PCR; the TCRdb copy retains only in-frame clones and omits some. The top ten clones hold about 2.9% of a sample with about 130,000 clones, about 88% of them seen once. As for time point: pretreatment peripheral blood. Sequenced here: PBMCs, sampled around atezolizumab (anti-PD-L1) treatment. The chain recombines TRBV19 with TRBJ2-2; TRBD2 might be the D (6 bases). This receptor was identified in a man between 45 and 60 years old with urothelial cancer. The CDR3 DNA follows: TGTGCCACTCAACCCCCAAGCGGGTCCAACACCGGGGAGCTGTTTTTT. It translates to CATQPPSGSNTGELFF.